Listed below are T cell receptor beta chains from one sample, sequenced in a study of T cells in Graves' hyperthyroidism and ophthalmopathy. Via MiXCR, TCRdb re-called the multiplex PCR reads, giving one row per CDR3 protein. The sample lists approximately 560,000 distinct CDR3 sequences, 15% to 18% occurring once. Material for sequencing was blood. The receptors come from a woman in her 30s with Graves' hyperthyroidism. CDR3s include the opening cysteine and the closing phenylalanine or tryptophan. D genes are given only for firm matches. Clone size appears in some rows only: once, few, many, or a class for an expanded clone.

J: TRBJ2-5
V: TRBV28
size: .
D: TRBD2
CDR3: CASSPGTNQETQYF
DNA: TGTGCCAGCAGTCCCGGGACTAACCAAGAGACCCAGTACTTC

J: TRBJ2-3
V: TRBV19
size: few
D: .
CDR3: CASSQRGPDTQYF
DNA: TGTGCCAGTAGTCAGAGGGGCCCAGATACGCAGTATTTT

J: TRBJ1-5
V: TRBV20-1
size: many
D: .
CDR3: CSAYRRNSNQPQHF
DNA: TGCAGTGCTTATCGGCGGAATAGCAATCAGCCCCAGCATTTT

J: TRBJ2-1
V: TRBV5-1
size: many
D: .
CDR3: CASSLDGSYNEQFF
DNA: TGTGCCAGCAGCTTAGATGGATCCTACAATGAGCAGTTCTTC

J: TRBJ1-1
V: TRBV2
size: many
D: .
CDR3: CASSPGGFF
DNA: TGTGCCAGCAGTCCCGGTGGTTTCTTT

J: TRBJ1-2
V: TRBV24-1
size: .
D: .
CDR3: CATSDGGLYGYTF
DNA: TGTGCCACCAGTGATGGAGGCCTCTATGGCTACACCTTC

J: TRBJ2-7
V: TRBV20-1
size: many
D: .
CDR3: CSASGAGEGYEQYF
DNA: TGCAGTGCTAGTGGGGCAGGGGAAGGGTACGAGCAGTACTTC

J: TRBJ2-7
V: TRBV29-1
size: few
D: .
CDR3: CSVSGSGYEQYF
DNA: TGCAGCGTTTCCGGGAGTGGGTACGAGCAGTACTTC

J: TRBJ2-7
V: TRBV20-1
size: many
D: TRBD2
CDR3: CSASGTSGSMNEQYF
DNA: TGCAGTGCGAGCGGGACTAGCGGGAGTATGAACGAGCAGTACTTC

J: TRBJ2-6
V: TRBV12-3/TRBV12-4
size: many
D: TRBD1
CDR3: CASSLLIQGATGANVLTF
DNA: TGTGCCAGCAGTTTACTCATACAGGGGGCTACAGGGGCCAACGTCCTGACTTTC

J: TRBJ1-1
V: TRBV4-1
size: .
D: TRBD1
CDR3: CASSHDPGQGFMNTEAFF
DNA: TGCGCCAGCAGCCATGACCCGGGACAGGGATTCATGAACACTGAAGCTTTCTTT

J: TRBJ1-1
V: TRBV4-2
size: many
D: .
CDR3: CASSQATGDTEAFF
DNA: TGTGCCAGCAGCCAAGCAACGGGGGACACTGAAGCTTTCTTT

J: TRBJ2-3
V: TRBV18
size: .
D: .
CDR3: CASSPPMSTDTQYF
DNA: TGTGCCAGCTCACCACCGATGAGCACAGATACGCAGTATTTT

J: TRBJ2-1
V: TRBV9
size: .
D: TRBD2
CDR3: CASSGGTSGGAYNEQFF
DNA: TGTGCCAGCAGCGGCGGGACTAGCGGGGGGGCCTACAATGAGCAGTTCTTC

J: TRBJ2-7
V: TRBV19
size: few
D: .
CDR3: CASSMISNLRSSYEQYF
DNA: TGTGCCAGTAGTATGATCTCTAATCTCCGAAGCTCCTACGAGCAGTACTTC

J: TRBJ2-3
V: TRBV11-2
size: .
D: TRBD2
CDR3: CASSFFTSGRTDTQYF
DNA: TGTGCCAGCAGCTTTTTCACTAGCGGGCGCACAGATACGCAGTATTTT

J: TRBJ2-1
V: TRBV2
size: few
D: .
CDR3: CASSQDSAPGNEQFF
DNA: TGTGCCAGCAGCCAAGACTCCGCCCCTGGGAATGAGCAGTTCTTC

J: TRBJ1-5
V: TRBV12-3/TRBV12-4
size: .
D: TRBD1
CDR3: CASSFRQGGNQPQHF
DNA: TGTGCCAGCAGTTTCAGACAGGGAGGAAATCAGCCCCAGCATTTT

J: TRBJ2-1
V: TRBV5-1
size: few
D: TRBD2
CDR3: CASSFGGLAGGPNEQFF
DNA: TGCGCCAGCAGCTTTGGGGGACTAGCGGGAGGGCCCAATGAGCAGTTCTTC

J: TRBJ1-5
V: TRBV19
size: .
D: TRBD1
CDR3: CASRPTGGLNQPQHF
DNA: TGTGCCAGTAGGCCAACAGGGGGCCTAAATCAGCCCCAGCATTTT

J: TRBJ2-2
V: TRBV2
size: .
D: .
CDR3: CASRGYFVTGELFF
DNA: TGTGCCAGCAGGGGCTATTTTGTCACCGGGGAGCTGTTTTTT

J: TRBJ2-5
V: TRBV2
size: .
D: .
CDR3: CASSRSGSNQETQYF
DNA: TGTGCCAGCAGTCGGTCGGGGTCTAACCAAGAGACCCAGTACTTC

J: TRBJ2-1
V: TRBV20-1
size: many
D: .
CDR3: CSALTPGLNEQFF
DNA: TGCAGTGCCCTGACCCCGGGACTCAATGAGCAGTTCTTC

J: TRBJ2-7
V: TRBV27
size: few
D: .
CDR3: CASSPQGGLYEQYF
DNA: TGTGCCAGCAGCCCCCAGGGGGGTCTCTACGAGCAGTACTTC

J: TRBJ2-3
V: TRBV4-2
size: .
D: TRBD2
CDR3: CASSQVSTSGISTDTQYF
DNA: TGTGCCAGCAGCCAAGTCAGCACTAGCGGGATAAGCACAGATACGCAGTATTTT

J: TRBJ2-7
V: TRBV12-3/TRBV12-4
size: many
D: TRBD1
CDR3: CASSQSRTGGINEQYF
DNA: TGTGCCAGCAGTCAATCTCGGACAGGGGGGATCAACGAGCAGTACTTC

J: TRBJ1-4
V: TRBV2
size: many
D: .
CDR3: CASRNTAAYEKLFF
DNA: TGTGCCAGCAGGAACACGGCCGCGTATGAAAAACTGTTTTTT